These 25 T cell receptor beta chains came from one sample sequenced in a study of T cell changes during pregnancy in multiple sclerosis. Profiling relied on immunoSEQ multiplex PCR, and the TCRdb table lists in-frame clones only, not all of them. The sample carries 56,000 or so clones, approximately 90% recorded once. This material consisted of peripheral blood, taken in the first trimester of pregnancy. Receptor source: a female donor in good health, enrolled as a control in a pregnancy study.

CDR3 bases: TGTGCCAGCTCACCAAGGGGTTCCACAGATACGCAGTATTTT. Protein sequence: CASSPRGSTDTQYF. The chain uses TRBV18 and TRBJ2-3; the D gene is possibly TRBD1 (5 bases). Germline assignment: CDR1 KGHSH and CDR2 LQKENI. The CDR3 has 14 residues. V lost 2 bases to trimming and J lost 2 bases, with 8 bases between them.

J is TRBJ2-1 and V is TRBV27; D gene uncertain. Trimming shortened V by 8 bases and J by 0 bases, and 14 bases separated the two germline ends. The CDR3 is 15 residues long. Germline lookup yields CDR1 MNHEY and CDR2 SMNVEV (reference sequence). CDR3 coding DNA: TGTGCCAGCGGAAGGTCCGCGGACTCCTACAATGAGCAGTTCTTC. Encoded protein: CASGRSADSYNEQFF.

This chain connects TRBV4-1 to TRBJ1-5; 8 bases fit TRBD1. The germline CDR1 and CDR2 sequences are MGHRA and YSYEKL. The CDR3 length is 16 residues. V trimming: 3 bases; J trimming: 6 bases; junction bases outside the gene matches: 10. CDR3 residues: CASSHDTDGTGQPQHF. The CDR3 nucleotides read TGCGCCAGCAGCCACGACACCGACGGGACAGGTCAGCCCCAGCATTTT.

This chain joins TRBV11-2 and TRBJ2-7; the D is unclear. CDR3 length: 16 amino acids. V gave up 0 bases and J gave up 0 bases, with 12 bases separating them. CDR1 is SGHAT and CDR2 is FQNNGV in the germline V gene. In nucleotides, the CDR3 is TGTGCCAGCAGCTTAGAATTCACGGGTGGCTCCTACGAGCAGTACTTC. Protein product: CASSLEFTGGSYEQYF. Based on the CDR3 plus reference TRBV11-2 and TRBJ2-7, the full variable domain is EAGVAQSPRYKIIEKRQSVAFWCNPISGHATLYWYQQILGQGPKLLIQFQNNGVVDDSQLPKDRFSAERLKGVDSTLKIQPAKLEDSAVYLCASSLEFTGGSYEQYFGPGTRLTVT.

The V call is TRBV9, the J call TRBJ2-3, with unresolved D. V was pared by 4 bases and J by 3 bases, with 3 bases between. The CDR3 length is 11 residues. CDR1 is SGDLS and CDR2 is YYNGEE in the germline V gene. CDR3 nucleotide sequence: TGTGCCAGCAGCCATACAGATACGCAGTATTTT. Translating gives CASSHTDTQYF.

This chain joins TRBV5-1 and TRBJ2-3; the D gene is possibly TRBD1 (6 bases). Per the germline V gene, CDR1 is SGHRS and CDR2 is YFSETQ. This CDR3 comprises 13 residues. The germline V and J ends were trimmed by 6 bases and 2 bases, with 10 bases remaining between them. The CDR3 reads CASIRDNTDTQYF. The CDR3 DNA sequence: TGCGCCAGCATCCGGGACAACACAGATACGCAGTATTTT.

The rearrangement joins TRBV27 to TRBJ1-5, with 7 bases identical to TRBD1. The CDR3 covers 14 residues. Germline CDR1 MNHEY, CDR2 SMNVEV (reference sequence). J was trimmed by 1 base and V by 6 bases; bases with no gene match: 3. DNA for the CDR3: TGTGCCAGCAGCTTACAGGGGAGCAATCAGCCCCAGCATTTT. This translates into CASSLQGSNQPQHF.

The chain carries TRBV6-6 and TRBJ1-1; the D gene is possibly TRBD1 (6 bases). V was clipped by 5 bases and J by 8 bases, with 12 bases between them. The CDR3 spans 12 residues. Germline values: CDR1 MNHNY, CDR2 SVGAGI (reference sequence). CDR3 sequence (DNA): TGTGCCAGCAGTCTAGGACAGACAGAAGCTTTCTTT. As protein: CASSLGQTEAFF.

The chain recombines TRBV19 with TRBJ2-1, with TRBD1 identical over 9 bases. J was trimmed by 1 base and V by 5 bases; bases with no gene match: 6. Germline CDR1 is LNHDA and CDR2 is SQIVND (reference sequence). This CDR3 region has 16 residues. As DNA, the CDR3 is TGTGCCAGTAGTTTCCGACAGGGGGGATCCTACAATGAGCAGTTCTTC. Its translation: CASSFRQGGSYNEQFF. The entire variable domain, with the rest obtained from reference TRBV19 and TRBJ2-1, is as follows: DGGITQSPKYLFRKEGQNVTLSCEQNLNHDAMYWYRQDPGQGLRLIYYSQIVNDFQKGDIAEGYSVSREKKESFPLTVTSAQKNPTAFYLCASSFRQGGSYNEQFFGPGTRLTVL.

V and J are TRBV13 and TRBJ2-7, with TRBD1 matching 9 bases. Unmatched junction bases numbered 8, after V lost 5 bases and J lost 3 bases. The germline V gene has CDR1 PRHDT and CDR2 FYEKMQ (reference sequence). The CDR3 extends over 15 amino acids. This chain's CDR3 is CASSPGQGSYYEQYF. The CDR3, as DNA: TGTGCCAGCAGCCCAGGACAGGGGTCATACTACGAGCAGTACTTC.

This CDR3 is CASRNARQANTEAFF. CDR3 bases: TGTGCCAGCAGAAATGCTAGACAGGCGAACACTGAAGCTTTCTTT. The gene calls are TRBV2 and TRBJ1-1; a weak D match, TRBD1 (6 bases). Germline values: CDR1 SNHLY, CDR2 FYNNEI. The germline V and J ends were trimmed by 6 bases and 1 base, with 15 bases remaining between them. This CDR3 has 15 amino acids.

V gene TRBV2 combines with J gene TRBJ2-7, with TRBD1 matching over 8 bases. The CDR3 contains 14 residues. Trimming at V came to 2 bases and at J to 0 bases, leaving 0 bases not matched to a gene. Per germline, CDR1 SNHLY and CDR2 FYNNEI. The CDR3 sequence: CASSEQGASYEQYF. CDR3 bases: TGTGCCAGCAGTGAACAGGGGGCCTCCTACGAGCAGTACTTC.

The count of this clone is one. The gene calls are TRBV2 and TRBJ2-5; 9 bases align to TRBD1. Germline CDR1 is SNHLY and CDR2 is FYNNEI. This CDR3 comprises 13 residues. With 6 bases clipped from V and 4 bases from J, the junction kept 3 bases outside the gene matches. The CDR3 region is CASRMTGGETQYF. The CDR3 nucleotides are TGTGCCAGCAGAATGACAGGGGGAGAGACCCAGTACTTC.

The chain uses TRBV7-8 and TRBJ2-1; 8 bases align to TRBD2. CDR1 and CDR2 (germline): SGHVS, FQNEAQ. The V gene end was trimmed by 2 bases and the J gene end by 4 bases; junction bases not matched to a gene: 7. This CDR3 has 16 amino acids. CDR3 DNA: TGTGCCAGCAGCTTATTGGGTAGCGGGGTATACAATGAGCAGTTCTTC. Residues: CASSLLGSGVYNEQFF.

As DNA, the CDR3 is TGCGCCAGCAGTCGCGGTCAGCACTCGGCCGCTTTCTTT. Protein sequence: CASSRGQHSAAFF. The chain employs TRBV23-1 and TRBJ1-1; D call uncertain. TRBV23-1 counts as an open reading frame of uncertain function. Trimming pared 4 bases from V and 11 bases from J, leaving 17 bases between. The CDR3 has 13 amino acids.

This clone was detected ten times or more. The V call is TRBV28, the J call TRBJ2-2; 8 nucleotides line up with TRBD2. After removal of 3 bases from V and 6 bases from J, the junction contained 6 bases not matched to a gene. The CDR3 length is 15 residues. Germline V lookup: CDR1 MDHEN, CDR2 SYDVKM. DNA for the CDR3: TGTGCCAGCAGTTTCCCCGGACTAGCCGCCGGGGAGCTGTTTTTT. This sequence encodes CASSFPGLAAGELFF. Full variable domain (remainder filled in from reference TRBV28 and TRBJ2-2): DVKVTQSSRYLVKRTGEKVFLECVQDMDHENMFWYRQDPGLGLRLIYFSYDVKMKEKGDIPEGYSVSREKKERFSLILESASTNQTSMYLCASSFPGLAAGELFFGEGSRLTVL.

Only one count was recorded for this clone. This chain uses TRBV7-2 with TRBJ2-7, with 11 bases aligning to TRBD2. Germline CDR1 is SGHTA and CDR2 is FQGNSA. The CDR3 sequence is 17 residues long. Trimming removed 1 base from V and 2 bases from J; junction bases left unmatched: 7. The CDR3 reads CASSLGVDSGRAYEQYF. In DNA, the CDR3 is TGTGCCAGCAGCTTAGGTGTGGATAGCGGGAGGGCCTACGAGCAGTACTTC.

This chain connects TRBV11-2 to TRBJ2-5; weak D call: TRBD2 (6 bases). The V end was cut by 0 bases, the J end by 5 bases, with 7 bases between. The CDR3 has 13 amino acids. CDR1 SGHAT and CDR2 FQNNGV come from the germline V gene. The CDR3 reads CASSLDGGETQYF. CDR3 coding DNA: TGTGCCAGCAGCTTAGATGGGGGGGAGACCCAGTACTTC. Drawing the rest from reference TRBV11-2 and TRBJ2-5, the complete variable domain is EAGVAQSPRYKIIEKRQSVAFWCNPISGHATLYWYQQILGQGPKLLIQFQNNGVVDDSQLPKDRFSAERLKGVDSTLKIQPAKLEDSAVYLCASSLDGGETQYFGPGTRLLVL.

The chain links TRBV2 to TRBJ2-3, with TRBD2 as a possible D gene (5 bases). Per germline, CDR1 SNHLY and CDR2 FYNNEI. The germline V and J ends were trimmed by 7 bases and 8 bases, with 19 bases remaining between them. The CDR3 spans 14 residues. The CDR3 coding sequence is TGTGCCAGCAAGTTGGCTAGCACAGAGGGTACGCAGTATTTT. Translated, it gives CASKLASTEGTQYF.

The chain carries TRBV5-1 and TRBJ2-5; possible D gene TRBD1, 5 bases. CDR1 and CDR2 (germline): SGHRS, YFSETQ. The CDR3 extends over 15 amino acids. Trimming took 0 bases from V and 5 from J, leaving 14 bases between them. CDR3 in DNA: TGCGCCAGCAGCTTGGACGGGCAGGGATCGGAGACCCAGTACTTC. It yields the protein CASSLDGQGSETQYF.

The rearrangement uses TRBV14 and TRBJ2-2; D perhaps matches TRBD2 (5 bases). This CDR3 region has 14 residues. With 4 bases removed from V and 4 bases from J, the gap between germline ends came to 10 bases. The germline CDR1 and CDR2 sequences are SGHDN and FVKESK. DNA for the CDR3: TGTGCCAGCAGCCCCTATGCGGGCACCGGGGAGCTGTTTTTT. This translates into CASSPYAGTGELFF.

The rearrangement uses TRBV7-3 and TRBJ2-3; D might be TRBD1 (5 bases). V shed 3 bases and J shed 0 bases, with 10 bases lying between them. The CDR3 covers 15 residues. The V gene's germline CDR1 is SGHTA and CDR2 FQGTGA. As DNA, the CDR3 is TGTGCCAGCAGCTTGGGGCCGGTTAGCACAGATACGCAGTATTTT. Its translation is CASSLGPVSTDTQYF.

J is TRBJ2-7 and V is TRBV11-1; no clear D gene. The length of the CDR3 is 13 residues. Trimming took off 5 bases at V and 4 bases at J, with 12 bases between the two ends. In germline, CDR1 is SGHAT, CDR2 FQDESV (reference sequence). CDR3 sequence: CASSPRIRYEQYF. CDR3 sequence (DNA): TGTGCCAGCAGCCCCCGTATCAGATACGAGCAGTACTTC.

This rearrangement joins TRBV6-1 to TRBJ2-1; TRBD2 agrees at 8 bases. Per the germline V gene, CDR1 is MNHNS and CDR2 is SASEGT. The ends lost 7 bases at V and 3 bases at J; junction bases unmatched: 8. The CDR3 has 15 residues. Here the CDR3 DNA reads TGTGCCAGCACCCTCAGCGGGGGTTTCTACAATGAGCAGTTCTTC. This encodes CASTLSGGFYNEQFF.

For this clone: The same CDR3 is also encoded by other DNA sequences in this sample. The V call is TRBV19, the J call TRBJ2-1; 8 positions agree with TRBD2. Trimming removed 5 bases from V and 0 bases from J; junction bases left unmatched: 3. The CDR3 runs 15 residues. In germline, CDR1 is LNHDA, CDR2 SQIVND (reference sequence). The CDR3 spells CASSRGGSSYNEQFF. CDR3 bases: TGTGCCAGTAGTCGGGGGGGCAGCTCCTACAATGAGCAGTTCTTC.